These 13 T cell receptor beta chains were all obtained from the same sample, sequenced in a study of identical twins. Using its own MiXCR run on the 5' RACE reads, TCRdb lists one record per CDR3 protein. The repertoire holds under 350,000 distinct CDR3 sequences, with roughly 10% as singletons. These data are also associated with another study on yellow fever vaccine responses in identical twins.

Sequencing was performed on CD8+ T cells sorted from blood. These receptors were collected from a woman in her late teens or twenties in good health.

This clonotype was picked up many times. The V call is TRBV19, the J call TRBJ2-1, with TRBD2 identical over 11 bases. Trimming took 6 bases from V and 4 from J; bases not matched to a gene: 5. Germline assignment: CDR1 LNHDA and CDR2 SQIVND (reference sequence). This CDR3 is built from 15 residues. For the CDR3, the DNA is TGTGCCAGTAGGGTAGCGGGAGGGCCGTACAATGAGCAGTTCTTC. This translates into CASRVAGGPYNEQFF.

The table lists this clonotype with a few counts. This sequence joins TRBV27 and TRBJ2-1; a possible D gene is TRBD2 (7 bases). CDR3 length equals 15 residues. The germline V gene has CDR1 MNHEY and CDR2 SMNVEV (reference sequence). Deletions cut 6 bases from V and 8 bases from J, with 20 bases between. The CDR3 nucleotides read TGTGCCAGCAGCCCAAGAGGGGGGGGGGTGGATGAGCAGTTCTTC. Translation gives CASSPRGGGVDEQFF.

The chain joins TRBV5-1 to TRBJ2-1, with D maybe TRBD2 (11 bases). Trimming took 3 bases from V and 2 from J, leaving 18 bases between them. Per germline, CDR1 SGHRS and CDR2 YFSETQ. The CDR3 is 17 amino acids. CDR3: CASSWDRGLAAYNEQFF. The CDR3 coding sequence is TGCGCCAGCAGCTGGGACAGGGGACTAGCGGCCTACAATGAGCAGTTCTTC.

This clonotype occurred many times. The chain recombines TRBV20-1 with TRBJ2-1; weak D call: TRBD2 (6 bases). CDR3 size: 15 residues. Per the germline V gene, CDR1 is DFQATT and CDR2 is SNEGSKA (reference sequence). V lost 6 bases and J lost 1, with 16 bases in between. The CDR3 here is CSAEEVAESYNEQFF. DNA of the CDR3: TGCAGTGCGGAGGAGGTAGCGGAGTCCTACAATGAGCAGTTCTTC.

V is TRBV10-3 and J is TRBJ1-6; possibly TRBD1 for D (6 bases). Per germline, CDR1 ENHRY and CDR2 SYGVKD. Trimming took off 6 bases at V and 7 bases at J, with 10 bases between the two ends. The CDR3 runs to 13 residues. The CDR3 loop reads CAISPGQNSPLHF. CDR3 DNA sequence: TGTGCCATCAGCCCAGGACAGAATTCACCCCTCCACTTT.

This clonotype was observed a few times. The rearrangement uses TRBV27 and TRBJ1-5; D is possibly TRBD1 (6 bases). The germline V and J ends were trimmed by 5 bases and 2 bases, with 10 bases remaining between them. Germline CDR1 MNHEY, CDR2 SMNVEV (reference sequence). This CDR3 is built from 14 residues. CDR3 amino acids: CASSLRTGNQPQHF. CDR3 coding DNA: TGTGCCAGCAGTCTAAGGACAGGCAATCAGCCCCAGCATTTT.

The chain has TRBV25-1 and TRBJ1-1, with 9 bases matching TRBD1. CDR3 length: 13 residues. CDR1 MGHDK and CDR2 SYGVNS come from the germline V gene. The V segment lost 7 bases and the J segment 1 base; nucleotides outside the gene matches: 1. CDR3 loop: CASKGQGNTEAFF. DNA for the CDR3: TGTGCCAGCAAGGGACAGGGGAACACTGAAGCTTTCTTT.

The chain is built from TRBV12-3 or TRBV12-4 and TRBJ2-7; D is perhaps TRBD2 (6 bases). The germline V and J ends were trimmed by 2 bases and 5 bases, with 19 bases remaining between them. The CDR3 length is 16 residues. The CDR3 sequence: CASSLTLARDDNEQYF. CDR3 in DNA: TGTGCCAGCAGTTTAACGCTAGCGAGGGATGATAACGAGCAGTACTTC.

The genes are TRBV6-2 or TRBV6-3 and TRBJ2-1; TRBD2 matches at 8 bases. CDR1 is MNHEY and CDR2 is SVGEGT in the germline V gene. V lost 6 bases and J lost 1; bases outside the gene matches: 8. The CDR3 is 16 amino acids. The CDR3 is CASSYGLAGSYNEQFF. The CDR3 coding sequence is TGTGCCAGCAGCTATGGGCTAGCGGGTTCCTACAATGAGCAGTTCTTC.

This clonotype was seen only a few times. The chain couples TRBV12-3 or TRBV12-4 to TRBJ2-2; D may be TRBD2 (7 bases). The CDR3 runs 14 residues. With 8 bases removed from V and 4 bases from J, the gap between germline ends came to 14 bases. CDR3 region: CASGGGEATGELFF. The CDR3 nucleotides are TGTGCCAGCGGGGGGGGCGAGGCCACCGGGGAGCTGTTTTTT.

This clonotype was detected only a few times. This chain uses TRBV30 with TRBJ2-2; no clear D gene. The germline V gene has CDR1 GTSNPN and CDR2 SVGIG (reference sequence). This CDR3 has 13 amino acids. V lost 4 bases and J 0 bases, leaving 6 bases between the germline ends. CDR3 nucleotide sequence: TGTGCCTGGATACCCCCGAACACCGGGGAGCTGTTTTTT. Its translation is CAWIPPNTGELFF.

In this sample, this clonotype turned up many times. The chain carries TRBV29-1 and TRBJ2-2, with no clear D. Per the germline V gene, CDR1 is SQVTM and CDR2 is ANQGSEA. V was trimmed by 4 bases and J by 4 bases, leaving 7 bases between them. CDR3 size: 12 residues. DNA for the CDR3: TGCAGCGTTGTCCAGGCCACCGGGGAGCTGTTTTTT. Protein product: CSVVQATGELFF.

The sample holds a few counts of this clonotype. The chain employs TRBV12-3 or TRBV12-4 and TRBJ2-1; D is tentatively TRBD1 or TRBD2 (5 bases each). The CDR3 runs to 14 residues. V was shortened by 6 bases and J by 9 bases, with 18 bases between the two germline ends. The CDR3 here is CASRTGTGFREQFF. CDR3 in DNA: TGTGCCAGCAGGACGGGGACGGGATTTCGTGAGCAGTTCTTC.